This entry is about one T cell receptor beta chain. Its antigen remains unknown. The data stem from a study of shared clonotypes between healthy human individuals. General study results and limits: Among several donors, approximately 5% of naive CD4 clonotypes were found in common.

TCRdb's table, derived via immunoSEQ multiplex PCR, lists solely in-frame clones and lacks some. This sample has just over 2,000,000 clones, with 90% to 95% found just once. Germline CDR1 SEHNR, CDR2 FQNEAQ (reference sequence). V shed 1 base and J shed 7 bases, with 16 bases lying between them. The CDR3 runs 16 residues. The TCR was taken from a man younger than 30 in good health. Sequenced sample: naive CD4+ T cells sorted from blood. Subset reported: CD45RA+ positively selected. The chain uses TRBV7-9 and TRBJ2-2; D possibly corresponds to TRBD2 (6 bases). CDR3 residues: CASSLVGGGTGGELFF. The CDR3 DNA is TGTGCCAGCAGCTTAGTAGGAGGCGGGACTGGCGGGGAGCTGTTTTTT.